Listed below are T cell receptor beta chains from one sample, sequenced in a study of spatial heterogeneity in lung cancer. TCRdb reprocessed the 5' RACE reads via MiXCR and lists one record per CDR3 protein. The sample lists about 21,000 distinct CDR3 sequences; 4.6% were seen once. The sequences come from PBMCs, collected at surgery. The receptors come from a male donor with early-stage non-small cell lung cancer. The CDR3 runs from the conserved cysteine through the conserved F or W. The order of the fields is J gene, V gene, CDR3 protein.

TRBJ2-5	TRBV11-3	CASSDRTSSETQYF
TRBJ2-1	TRBV3-1	CASSPIAGGQGEQFF
TRBJ2-2	TRBV7-3	CASSGQGMISSNTGELFF
TRBJ2-1	TRBV6-5	CASSYGRGYVEDEQFF
TRBJ1-1	TRBV12-3/TRBV12-4	CASSLNLHTEAFF
TRBJ1-2	TRBV20-1	CSASHRGGTLDGYTF
TRBJ2-4	TRBV19	CASSMEAGGPRGGNIQYF
TRBJ2-1	TRBV7-6	CASSSGTGSYNEQFF
TRBJ2-4	TRBV7-9	CASSSMGGGKNIQYF
TRBJ1-1	TRBV11-3	CASSLVSGQQRNTEAFF
TRBJ2-5	TRBV12-3/TRBV12-4	CASSRTGRQETQYF
TRBJ2-5	TRBV24-1	CATSEGTGGGETQYF
TRBJ2-5	TRBV7-2	CASRRAGGGQETQYF
TRBJ2-5	TRBV2	CASSEDGTSIQETQYF
TRBJ1-2	TRBV5-8	CASSLSLPYGYTF
TRBJ1-1	TRBV20-1	CSASYSQTNTEAFF
TRBJ2-3	TRBV5-1	CASSSGSGADTQYF
TRBJ2-5	TRBV4-2	CVSSLTATSGSIPKQETQYF
TRBJ2-3	TRBV2	CASSVGAEGRDTQYF
TRBJ2-5	TRBV7-9	CASSLMDNYQETQYF
TRBJ1-5	TRBV12-3/TRBV12-4	CASSDNRDRGKPQHF
TRBJ1-5	TRBV12-3/TRBV12-4	CASSSDTFQPQHF